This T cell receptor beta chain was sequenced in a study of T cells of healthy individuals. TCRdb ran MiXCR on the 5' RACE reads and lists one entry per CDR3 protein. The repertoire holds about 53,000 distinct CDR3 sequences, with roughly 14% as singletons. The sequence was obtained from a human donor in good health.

The CDR3 DNA is TGCAGTGCTGAGCGGAACAGGGGCGGAGAGACCCAGTACTTC. This translates into CSAERNRGGETQYF. The chain is built from TRBV20-1 and TRBJ2-5, with 7 bases aligning to TRBD1. This CDR3 region has 14 residues. CDR1 and CDR2 from the germline V gene are DFQATT and SNEGSKA (reference sequence). V trimming: 5 bases; J trimming: 4 bases; junction bases outside the gene matches: 10.